This is a list of T cell receptor beta chains from one sample in a study of blood T cell repertoires in COVID-19. Assay: immunoSEQ multiplex PCR; the TCRdb copy retains only in-frame clones and omits some. The repertoire holds around 200,000 clones, with 75% to 85% as singletons. The material sequenced was peripheral blood. The receptors shown here come from a woman aged 30 to 39 with COVID-19, enrolled during active disease. CDR3s include the opening cysteine and the closing phenylalanine or tryptophan. The D gene is left open where the match is weak. The size field is filled for only some rows; it gives once, few, many or a size class.

D gene: TRBD2; V gene: TRBV11-2; J gene: TRBJ2-7; clone size: NA; CDR3 DNA: TGTGCCAGCAGCTTAGGACTAGCGGGGAGTTACGAGCAGTACTTC; CDR3 protein: CASSLGLAGSYEQYF
D gene: TRBD2; V gene: TRBV5-4; J gene: TRBJ2-7; clone size: NA; CDR3 DNA: TGTGCCAGCAGCTTCGGCGGGGGGGGACCCTACGAGCAGTACTTC; CDR3 protein: CASSFGGGGPYEQYF
D gene: TRBD2; V gene: TRBV7-9; J gene: TRBJ2-1; clone size: many; CDR3 DNA: TGTGCCAGCAGCTTAAAGGGTGGGCTAGCGGGACGGATCAATGAGCAGTTCTTC; CDR3 protein: CASSLKGGLAGRINEQFF
D gene: NA; V gene: TRBV29-1; J gene: TRBJ2-2; clone size: NA; CDR3 DNA: TGCAGCGTTGAAAGGCCAGAGGAAACCGGGGAGCTGTTTTTT; CDR3 protein: CSVERPEETGELFF
D gene: TRBD1; V gene: TRBV5-5; J gene: TRBJ1-1; clone size: NA; CDR3 DNA: TGTGCCAGCAGCGGGACAGGGGGCTACACTGAAGCTTTCTTT; CDR3 protein: CASSGTGGYTEAFF
D gene: NA; V gene: TRBV7-9; J gene: TRBJ1-5; clone size: NA; CDR3 DNA: TGTGCCAGCAGCTTGGGAGGGGCGGGATCCAATCAGCCCCAGCATTTT; CDR3 protein: CASSLGGAGSNQPQHF
D gene: TRBD2; V gene: TRBV4-3; J gene: TRBJ2-3; clone size: NA; CDR3 DNA: TGCGCCAGCAGCCAAGCGTTAGCGGGGAACTCAGATACGCAGTATTTT; CDR3 protein: CASSQALAGNSDTQYF
D gene: NA; V gene: TRBV7-9; J gene: TRBJ1-2; clone size: NA; CDR3 DNA: TGTGCCAGCAGCTCCCTGGCGGGGAACTATGGCTACACCTTC; CDR3 protein: CASSSLAGNYGYTF
D gene: TRBD1; V gene: TRBV27; J gene: TRBJ1-1; clone size: NA; CDR3 DNA: TGTGCCAGCAGGGACAGGGGGCTTGACACTGAAGCTTTCTTT; CDR3 protein: CASRDRGLDTEAFF
D gene: NA; V gene: TRBV27; J gene: TRBJ2-3; clone size: NA; CDR3 DNA: TGTGCCAGCAGCGCCCAGGATACGCAGTATTTT; CDR3 protein: CASSAQDTQYF
D gene: NA; V gene: TRBV4-3; J gene: TRBJ2-7; clone size: few; CDR3 DNA: TGCGCCAGCAGCCAAGACCGTACGGGGGCCTACGAGCAGTACTTC; CDR3 protein: CASSQDRTGAYEQYF
D gene: NA; V gene: TRBV7-3; J gene: TRBJ1-3; clone size: NA; CDR3 DNA: TGTGCCAGCAGTCAACAGCCTACTGGAAACACCATATATTTT; CDR3 protein: CASSQQPTGNTIYF
D gene: TRBD1; V gene: TRBV10-2; J gene: TRBJ1-2; clone size: NA; CDR3 DNA: TGCGCCAGCAGCTTCAAGGACAGGGGTAGCGGCTACACCTTC; CDR3 protein: CASSFKDRGSGYTF
D gene: NA; V gene: TRBV6-1; J gene: TRBJ1-2; clone size: NA; CDR3 DNA: TGTGCCAGCAGTGAAGCGTTCGGACAGCTTAACTATGGCTACACCTTC; CDR3 protein: CASSEAFGQLNYGYTF
D gene: TRBD1; V gene: TRBV28; J gene: TRBJ2-2; clone size: NA; CDR3 DNA: TGTGCCAGCAGTCCCTTGGGACAGGGAATGACCGGGGAGCTGTTTTTT; CDR3 protein: CASSPLGQGMTGELFF
D gene: NA; V gene: TRBV7-2; J gene: TRBJ2-1; clone size: NA; CDR3 DNA: TGTGCCAGCAGCCCCGTGGGCCATTACAATGAGCAGTTCTTC; CDR3 protein: CASSPVGHYNEQFF
D gene: TRBD1; V gene: TRBV5-6; J gene: TRBJ2-7; clone size: few; CDR3 DNA: TGTGCCAGCAGCTTGTCGCAGGGGGCGAGGTACGAGCAGTACTTC; CDR3 protein: CASSLSQGARYEQYF
D gene: NA; V gene: TRBV3-1/TRBV3-2; J gene: TRBJ2-2; clone size: once; CDR3 DNA: TGTGCCAGCAGCCAAGTAACAGGCCAGGGCACCGGGGAGCTGTTTTTT; CDR3 protein: CASSQVTGQGTGELFF
D gene: TRBD2; V gene: TRBV5-1; J gene: TRBJ2-7; clone size: NA; CDR3 DNA: TGCGCCAGCAGCCGAGGGACTACGGACTCCTACGAGCAGTACTTC; CDR3 protein: CASSRGTTDSYEQYF
D gene: NA; V gene: TRBV6-6; J gene: TRBJ1-5; clone size: NA; CDR3 DNA: TGTGCCAGCAGCCGGAGGTCCGCGTATAGCAATCAGCCCCAGCATTTT; CDR3 protein: CASSRRSAYSNQPQHF
D gene: NA; V gene: TRBV6-5; J gene: TRBJ2-5; clone size: NA; CDR3 DNA: TGTGCCAGCAGTCTGGGGGGGGGCGAAGGGGAGACCCAGTACTTC; CDR3 protein: CASSLGGGEGETQYF
D gene: NA; V gene: TRBV2; J gene: TRBJ1-2; clone size: NA; CDR3 DNA: TGTGCCAGCAGTGAAGGACACGGATATGGCTACACCTTC; CDR3 protein: CASSEGHGYGYTF
D gene: NA; V gene: TRBV7-8; J gene: TRBJ1-6; clone size: NA; CDR3 DNA: TGTGCCAGCAGCTTATTTCGGCGGGAGTCTAATTCACCCCTCCACTTT; CDR3 protein: CASSLFRRESNSPLHF
D gene: NA; V gene: TRBV18; J gene: TRBJ2-5; clone size: once; CDR3 DNA: TGTGCCAGCTCACCACGGTCTGCAGCAGGGGAGACCCAGTACTTC; CDR3 protein: CASSPRSAAGETQYF
D gene: NA; V gene: TRBV13; J gene: TRBJ1-3; clone size: NA; CDR3 DNA: TGTGCCAGCAGCTCCAGGTCATCTGGAAACACCATATATTTT; CDR3 protein: CASSSRSSGNTIYF
D gene: NA; V gene: TRBV28; J gene: TRBJ2-7; clone size: NA; CDR3 DNA: TGTGCCACCCAACTCAAGAACGAGCAGTACTTC; CDR3 protein: CATQLKNEQYF
D gene: TRBD2; V gene: TRBV29-1; J gene: TRBJ2-1; clone size: NA; CDR3 DNA: TGCAGCGTTGGGGGGACTAGCGGGATTACCTACAATGAGCAGTTCTTC; CDR3 protein: CSVGGTSGITYNEQFF
D gene: TRBD1; V gene: TRBV30; J gene: TRBJ1-2; clone size: once; CDR3 DNA: TGTGCCTGGAGTTCCCAGACAGGGCCCTATGGCTACACCTTC; CDR3 protein: CAWSSQTGPYGYTF
D gene: NA; V gene: TRBV19; J gene: TRBJ2-5; clone size: few; CDR3 DNA: TGTGCCAGTAGTATTGGGACACTTTACCAAGAGACCCAGTACTTC; CDR3 protein: CASSIGTLYQETQYF
D gene: NA; V gene: TRBV3-1/TRBV3-2; J gene: TRBJ2-5; clone size: NA; CDR3 DNA: TGTGCCAGCAGCCAAGATTCTCCAGTCCCTGAGACCCAGTACTTC; CDR3 protein: CASSQDSPVPETQYF
D gene: TRBD2; V gene: TRBV29-1; J gene: TRBJ2-3; clone size: NA; CDR3 DNA: TGCAGCGTTGATAGGGGTGGGACTAGTGATCGTGCGCAGTATTTT; CDR3 protein: CSVDRGGTSDRAQYF
D gene: NA; V gene: TRBV7-3; J gene: TRBJ1-1; clone size: NA; CDR3 DNA: TGTGCCAGCAGCTTAAGGCCAAACACTGAAGCTTTCTTT; CDR3 protein: CASSLRPNTEAFF
D gene: NA; V gene: TRBV4-3; J gene: TRBJ2-5; clone size: NA; CDR3 DNA: TGCGCCAGCAGCCAAGAGGCCACAAGAAAAGAGACCCAGTACTTC; CDR3 protein: CASSQEATRKETQYF
D gene: NA; V gene: TRBV3-1/TRBV3-2; J gene: TRBJ2-1; clone size: NA; CDR3 DNA: TGTGCCAGCAGCCTCTCTAGCAGTGAGCAGTTCTTC; CDR3 protein: CASSLSSSEQFF
D gene: TRBD1; V gene: TRBV6-2/TRBV6-3; J gene: TRBJ2-7; clone size: NA; CDR3 DNA: TGTGCCAGCAGTTACTCCGGGACAGGGGGTCAAAACGAGCAGTACTTC; CDR3 protein: CASSYSGTGGQNEQYF
D gene: NA; V gene: TRBV6-5; J gene: TRBJ1-5; clone size: NA; CDR3 DNA: TGTGCCACCTCAGGGCTGGGACAGCCCCAGCATTTT; CDR3 protein: CATSGLGQPQHF
D gene: TRBD1; V gene: TRBV9; J gene: TRBJ1-6; clone size: few; CDR3 DNA: TGTGCCAGCAGCTTCGGACAGGGAAATAATTCACCCCTCCACTTT; CDR3 protein: CASSFGQGNNSPLHF
D gene: NA; V gene: TRBV27; J gene: TRBJ2-7; clone size: NA; CDR3 DNA: TGTGCCAGCAGTTTTACCCCCTACTACGAGCAGTACTTC; CDR3 protein: CASSFTPYYEQYF
D gene: NA; V gene: TRBV12-3/TRBV12-4; J gene: TRBJ2-5; clone size: NA; CDR3 DNA: TGTGCCAGCAGTTTAAGAGACAGGGAGACCCAGTACTTC; CDR3 protein: CASSLRDRETQYF
D gene: TRBD1; V gene: TRBV4-2; J gene: TRBJ1-2; clone size: NA; CDR3 DNA: TGTGCCAGCAGCCAAGATCTGGCCACAGGGGGCGATGGCTATGGCTACACCTTC; CDR3 protein: CASSQDLATGGDGYGYTF
D gene: NA; V gene: TRBV6-2/TRBV6-3; J gene: TRBJ2-3; clone size: NA; CDR3 DNA: TGTGCCAGCAGTTACCCGCCAGACAGGCAGTATTTT; CDR3 protein: CASSYPPDRQYF
D gene: TRBD1; V gene: TRBV27; J gene: TRBJ1-5; clone size: NA; CDR3 DNA: TGTGCCAGCAGCCCTACTACAGGGGGCAATCAGCCCCAGCATTTT; CDR3 protein: CASSPTTGGNQPQHF
D gene: NA; V gene: TRBV2; J gene: TRBJ2-5; clone size: NA; CDR3 DNA: TGTGCCAGCAGTGTGGAGAGAACGGAGACCCAGTACTTC; CDR3 protein: CASSVERTETQYF
D gene: TRBD1; V gene: TRBV28; J gene: TRBJ2-2; clone size: NA; CDR3 DNA: TGTGCCAGCAGTTTGCGACAGGGCAACACCGGGGAGCTGTTTTTT; CDR3 protein: CASSLRQGNTGELFF
D gene: NA; V gene: TRBV5-5; J gene: TRBJ2-3; clone size: NA; CDR3 DNA: TGTGCCAGCAGCTTGGCCACAGGTTCCACAGATACGCAGTATTTT; CDR3 protein: CASSLATGSTDTQYF
D gene: NA; V gene: TRBV19; J gene: TRBJ1-1; clone size: NA; CDR3 DNA: TGTGCCAGTAGCCCCACGAACAGGGCCACTGAAGCTTTCTTT; CDR3 protein: CASSPTNRATEAFF
D gene: NA; V gene: TRBV2; J gene: TRBJ2-3; clone size: NA; CDR3 DNA: TGTGCCAGCAGTGTCACAGAAATTAGCACAGATACGCAGTATTTT; CDR3 protein: CASSVTEISTDTQYF
D gene: NA; V gene: TRBV18; J gene: TRBJ1-6; clone size: NA; CDR3 DNA: TGTGCCAGCTCACCGCGGGGCAGAACGGATTCACCCCTCCACTTT; CDR3 protein: CASSPRGRTDSPLHF
D gene: NA; V gene: TRBV15; J gene: TRBJ1-5; clone size: NA; CDR3 DNA: TGTGCCACCCGCGAGTGGGCGGGGGGGAGCAATCAGCCCCAGCATTTT; CDR3 protein: CATREWAGGSNQPQHF
D gene: TRBD1; V gene: TRBV4-1; J gene: TRBJ2-7; clone size: NA; CDR3 DNA: TGCGCCAGCAGCCAAGCAGGGGGAGACGAGCAGTACTTC; CDR3 protein: CASSQAGGDEQYF